This T cell receptor (beta chain) comes out of a study of T-cell memory formation after mild COVID-19. TCRdb called the 5' RACE reads again in MiXCR, with one record for every CDR3 protein. The data hold about 560,000 distinct CDR3 sequences, with 17% observed a single time. Germline-derived CDR1 and CDR2 are DFQATT and SNEGSKA (reference sequence). Trimming took 3 bases from V and 4 from J, leaving 19 bases between them. This CDR3 comprises 15 residues. Sequences were obtained from PBMCs or a T cell subset sorted from them (not recorded which). This receptor was taken from an adult woman who had mild COVID-19 (a few samples of this study predate the infection). Cell type and time point are not known. The chain carries TRBV20-1 and TRBJ2-7; D is possibly TRBD2 (6 bases). DNA of the CDR3: TGCAGTGCTAGTTACGCTTGGCGGGGTCAGTACGAGCAGTACTTC. It translates to CSASYAWRGQYEQYF.